The clone carrying this TCR beta chain was seen only once. Its antigen is still unknown. At one of its ends the junction is not consistent with the germline gene, which may arise from a read error. The source of the sample is a study of OX40 agonist ivuxolimab in advanced cancers. Study-wide context: At around 83% male, the cohort had a mean age of approximately 64 years, ranging from about 20 to 80. Three patients, one with hepatocellular carcinoma and two with cutaneous melanoma, achieved partial responses. The study's findings and limits: The expanded peripheral T cells' antigen specificity was not determined.

This CDR3 is built from 17 residues. The germline gives CDR1 SSHAT, CDR2 FNYEAQ (reference sequence). Some clones are missing from TCRdb's copy, which holds only in-frame ones; the method was immunoSEQ multiplex PCR. The sample records 95,000 to 100,000 clones, around 91% being singletons. The sequencing used CD4+ or CD8+ T cells sorted from blood, collected in a trial of the OX40 agonist ivuxolimab. This TCR derives from an adult with an advanced solid tumor such as melanoma, head and neck, liver or kidney cancer. The chain links TRBV7-7 to TRBJ2-2; the match to TRBD2 covers 10 bases. The CDR3 coding sequence is TGTGCTAGCAGCTCTCAACCCACTAGCGGGACCACCGGGGAGCTGTTTTTT. This sequence encodes CASSSQPTSGTTGELFF.